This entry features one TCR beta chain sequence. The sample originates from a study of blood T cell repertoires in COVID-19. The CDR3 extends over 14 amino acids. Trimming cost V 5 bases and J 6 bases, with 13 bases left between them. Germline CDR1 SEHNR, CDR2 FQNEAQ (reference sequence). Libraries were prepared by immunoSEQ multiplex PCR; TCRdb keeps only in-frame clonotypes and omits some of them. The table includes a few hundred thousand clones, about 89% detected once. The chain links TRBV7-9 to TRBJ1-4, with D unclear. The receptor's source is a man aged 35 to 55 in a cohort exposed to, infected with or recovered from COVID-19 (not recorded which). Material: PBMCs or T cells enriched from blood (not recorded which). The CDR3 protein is CASSIGVVDEKLFF. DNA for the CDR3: TGTGCCAGCAGCATAGGAGTAGTTGATGAAAAACTGTTTTTT.